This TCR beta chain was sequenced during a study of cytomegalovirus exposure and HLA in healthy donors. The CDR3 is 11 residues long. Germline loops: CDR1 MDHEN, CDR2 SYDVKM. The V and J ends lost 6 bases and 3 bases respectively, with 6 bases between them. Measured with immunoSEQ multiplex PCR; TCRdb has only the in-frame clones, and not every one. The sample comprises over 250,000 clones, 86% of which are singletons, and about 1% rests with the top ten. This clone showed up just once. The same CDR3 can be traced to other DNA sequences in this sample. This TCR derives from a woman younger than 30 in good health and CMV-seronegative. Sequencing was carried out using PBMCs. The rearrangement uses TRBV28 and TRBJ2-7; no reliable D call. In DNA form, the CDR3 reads TGTGCCAGCAGCTCCAGCTACGAGCAGTACTTC. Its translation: CASSSSYEQYF.